The subject of this entry is one TCR beta chain. Germline lookup yields CDR1 MNHEY and CDR2 SVGAGI. The ends lost 6 bases at V and 5 bases at J; junction bases unmatched: 11. The length of the CDR3 is 15 residues. How the authors handled the data: By means of reference gene primer amplification, nucleated cell counts were estimated. The data were produced by immunoSEQ multiplex PCR, yet TCRdb's version contains in-frame clones alone and is incomplete. V and J calls and clone size follow that table, whereas D and trimming were derived from the DNA. The repertoire holds around 160,000 clones, with about 87% as singletons. These data are taken from a study of blood T cell repertoires in COVID-19. Study in general: The origin of the acute and convalescent COVID-19 samples was the United States, Italy and Spain. Sources were T cells, B-cell-depleted T cells, or PBMCs; the material itself was cDNA or gDNA.

The clonotype comes from a man older than 75 with acute or convalescent COVID-19. The J gene is TRBJ1-1, the V gene TRBV6-5; 8 positions agree with TRBD1. What was sequenced was peripheral blood. Here the CDR3 reads CASRVDRGFGTEAFF. The CDR3 DNA reads TGTGCCAGCAGAGTCGACAGGGGATTCGGAACTGAAGCTTTCTTT.